The T cell receptor beta chain described here comes from a study of blood T cell repertoires in COVID-19. Study in general: Donors in the United States, Italy and Spain gave samples during acute or convalescent COVID-19.

This study enrolled people aged about 18 to 90 from approximately 24 US geographic areas. The authors' processing: How many nucleated cells were present was estimated from reference gene primer amplification. Using immunoSEQ multiplex PCR, the repertoire was profiled, and TCRdb retains in-frame clones only, with some absent. For V, J and clone size, that table is used; D and trimming come from the DNA. The repertoire holds approximately 260,000 clones, with about 90% as singletons. This clone appeared once. This CDR3 is 18 amino acids long. In germline, CDR1 is SNHLY, CDR2 FYNNEI. The V segment lost 6 bases and the J segment 2 bases; nucleotides outside the gene matches: 8.

The sequenced sample consisted of PBMCs or T cells enriched from blood (not recorded which). This chain uses TRBV2 with TRBJ2-4; TRBD2 matches 15 bases. The sequence was collected from a woman aged 40 to 50 with acute COVID-19. The CDR3 spells CASRFSGLAGGPKNIQYF. The CDR3 DNA reads TGTGCCAGCAGATTCTCGGGACTAGCGGGAGGTCCCAAAAACATTCAGTACTTC.